These 28 T cell receptor beta chains were sequenced from one sample in a study of T cell responses to AZD1222 COVID-19 vaccine. Sequencing was performed with immunoSEQ multiplex PCR; in TCRdb, only in-frame clones are kept and a portion is missing. This sample yields about 140,000 clones, of which 85% to 95% are seen a single time; 5.1% belongs to the top ten. Material: peripheral blood, obtained on day 0 of AZD1222 vaccination. These TCRs come from an adult in good health.

This clone showed up just once. V and J are TRBV2 and TRBJ2-1; TRBD2 matches 8 bases. Trimming took 10 bases from V and 6 from J; bases not matched to a gene: 2. There are 11 residues in the CDR3. Germline V lookup: CDR1 SNHLY, CDR2 FYNNEI. Here the CDR3 DNA reads TGTGCCAACGGGGGGGCCAATGAGCAGTTCTTC. Protein product: CANGGANEQFF.

The V and J genes are TRBV29-1 and TRBJ1-2, with D possibly TRBD1 on 5 matching bases. Germline lookup yields CDR1 SQVTM and CDR2 ANQGSEA. CDR3 length equals 14 residues. Trimming shortened V by 2 bases and J by 0 bases, and 10 bases separated the two germline ends. The CDR3 coding sequence is TGCAGCGTTGAACGGAGGGGACCTAACTATGGCTACACCTTC. Translated: CSVERRGPNYGYTF. The full variable domain, completed using reference TRBV29-1 and TRBJ1-2, is SAVISQKPSRDICQRGTSLTIQCQVDSQVTMMFWYRQQPGQSLTLIATANQGSEATYESGFVIDKFPISRPNLTFSTLTVSNMSPEDSSIYLCSVERRGPNYGYTFGSGTRLTVV.

The J gene is TRBJ1-6, the V gene TRBV27, with 7 positions matching TRBD1. CDR1 is MNHEY and CDR2 is SMNVEV in the germline V gene (reference sequence). CDR3 length: 18 residues. Trimming cost V 5 bases and J 0 bases; bases outside gene matches: 10. CDR3 sequence (DNA): TGTGCCAGCAGTCCTTATTCCCGGACAGGCTCCTATAATTCACCCCTCCACTTT. Encoded protein: CASSPYSRTGSYNSPLHF.

The CDR3 sequence is CASSLTLGEQFF. CDR3 bases: TGTGCCAGCAGCTTGACTTTGGGTGAGCAGTTCTTC. This chain links TRBV7-3 with TRBJ2-1, with D hard to call. The CDR3 loop spans 12 amino acids. The germline CDR1 and CDR2 sequences are SGHTA and FQGTGA. Between the trimmed V and J ends, which lost 3 bases and 9 bases, there was a span of 9 bases. Full variable domain (rest looked up from reference TRBV7-3 and TRBJ2-1): GAGVSQTPSNKVTEKGKYVELRCDPISGHTALYWYRQSLGQGPEFLIYFQGTGAADDSGLPNDRFFAVRPEGSVSTLKIQRTERGDSAVYLCASSLTLGEQFFGPGTRLTVL.

The chain recombines TRBV5-1 with TRBJ1-1, with D perhaps matching TRBD1 (5 bases). CDR1 SGHRS and CDR2 YFSETQ come from the germline V gene. CDR3 length: 16 amino acids. Trimming cost V 0 bases and J 4 bases, with 16 bases left between them. The CDR3 region is CASSLDTREASTEAFF. CDR3 sequence (DNA): TGCGCCAGCAGCTTGGACACCAGGGAGGCGAGCACTGAAGCTTTCTTT.

This clone was counted once. The gene calls are TRBV19 and TRBJ1-5; D unclear. The CDR3 length is 19 residues. V was trimmed by 3 bases and J by 0 bases, leaving 21 bases between them. Per germline, CDR1 LNHDA and CDR2 SQIVND (reference sequence). DNA of the CDR3: TGTGCCAGTAGTATGCCGGGTGAGGGTTCTATAGGTAGCAATCAGCCCCAGCATTTT. Residues: CASSMPGEGSIGSNQPQHF.

The rearrangement uses TRBV5-5 and TRBJ2-3; D not certain. CDR3 length: 15 residues. The germline V gene has CDR1 SGHKS and CDR2 YYEKEE (reference sequence). V was pared by 4 bases and J by 5 bases, with 17 bases between. The DNA for the CDR3 is TGTGCCAGCAGCCCCTACAGAGGTCGGAGAGATACGCAGTATTTT. Residues: CASSPYRGRRDTQYF.

This chain joins TRBV6-1 and TRBJ1-5; possibly TRBD1 for D (6 bases). Germline assignment: CDR1 MNHNS and CDR2 SASEGT. CDR3 length: 15 residues. V lost 1 base to trimming and J lost 6 bases, with 13 bases between them. CDR3 coding DNA: TGTGCCAGCAGTGAAGGGGGTAGGGGGTTTCAGCCCCAGCATTTT. As protein: CASSEGGRGFQPQHF.

The chain recombines TRBV2 with TRBJ2-7, with 10 bases that match TRBD1. The J segment lost 4 bases and the V segment lost 5 bases, leaving 2 bases of the junction unmatched. Germline CDR1 reads SNHLY; CDR2 reads FYNNEI. The CDR3 covers 13 residues. CDR3 sequence: CASSMGQGYEQYF. The CDR3 DNA sequence: TGTGCCAGCAGTATGGGACAGGGGTACGAGCAGTACTTC.

V is TRBV5-1 and J is TRBJ2-4, with D possibly TRBD2 on 5 matching bases. This CDR3 is 16 amino acids long. CDR1 and CDR2 from the germline V gene are SGHRS and YFSETQ. V was clipped by 2 bases and J by 6 bases, with 18 bases between them. CDR3 in amino acids: CASSLALGSAGNIQYF. The CDR3 DNA follows: TGCGCCAGCAGCTTAGCCCTAGGTAGCGCCGGAAACATTCAGTACTTC.

This chain uses TRBV30 with TRBJ1-3; D unresolved. The CDR3 length is 14 residues. The germline CDR1 and CDR2 sequences are GTSNPN and SVGIG (reference sequence). V was cut by 4 bases and J by 0 bases, with 10 bases left in between. CDR3 region: CAWTLDNSGNTIYF. CDR3 DNA sequence: TGTGCCTGGACCCTCGACAACTCTGGAAACACCATATATTTT.

This chain links TRBV19 with TRBJ2-7, with 8 bases lining up with TRBD2. V lost 5 bases to trimming and J lost 5 bases; unmatched junction nucleotides: 8. CDR1 LNHDA and CDR2 SQIVND come from the germline V gene (reference sequence). This CDR3 contains 14 residues. The CDR3 is CASSRSGSPDEQYF. The CDR3 bases are TGTGCCAGTAGTCGAAGCGGGAGTCCCGACGAGCAGTACTTC.

The chain has TRBV28 and TRBJ2-1; D is unclear. The germline CDR1 and CDR2 sequences are MDHEN and SYDVKM. V was clipped by 5 bases and J by 6 bases, with 11 bases between them. This CDR3 has 13 amino acids. Here the CDR3 reads CASSLREPNEQFF. In DNA form, the CDR3 reads TGTGCCAGCAGTCTACGCGAGCCCAATGAGCAGTTCTTC. The full variable domain, rest sourced from reference TRBV28 and TRBJ2-1, is DVKVTQSSRYLVKRTGEKVFLECVQDMDHENMFWYRQDPGLGLRLIYFSYDVKMKEKGDIPEGYSVSREKKERFSLILESASTNQTSMYLCASSLREPNEQFFGPGTRLTVL.

This chain uses TRBV9 with TRBJ2-7; D remains ambiguous. Germline V gives CDR1 SGDLS, CDR2 YYNGEE. Trimming removed 0 bases at V and 3 bases at J, with 7 bases between. The CDR3 extends over 13 amino acids. Here the CDR3 DNA reads TGTGCCAGCAGCGTAGGGGTGGACTACGAGCAGTACTTC. Translating gives CASSVGVDYEQYF.

The CDR3 bases are TGTGCCAGTAGCTCCCGGGACAGCCTTAACGGCTACACCTTC. It specifies CASSSRDSLNGYTF. V usage is TRBV19 and J usage is TRBJ1-2, with 7 bases fitting TRBD1. Germline CDR1 and CDR2: LNHDA and SQIVND (reference sequence). The V segment lost 6 bases and the J segment 8 bases; nucleotides outside the gene matches: 12. This CDR3 comprises 14 residues.

This sequence joins TRBV28 and TRBJ2-6; D call uncertain. Germline V CDR1 and CDR2: MDHEN, SYDVKM. V dropped 6 bases and J dropped 0 bases, with 3 bases sitting between them. This CDR3 region has 13 residues. The CDR3 reads CASSSSGANVLTF. DNA of the CDR3: TGTGCCAGCAGCTCCTCTGGGGCCAACGTCCTGACTTTC.

This clone was detected once. The chain carries TRBV5-1 and TRBJ2-2; 9 bases agree with TRBD2. The V gene's germline CDR1 is SGHRS and CDR2 YFSETQ. This CDR3 spans 16 amino acids. Germline trimming cut 4 bases from V and 0 bases from J; bases unmatched to any gene: 4. CDR3 bases: TGCGCCAGCAGCATTCTAGCGGGACCGAACACCGGGGAGCTGTTTTTT. This translates into CASSILAGPNTGELFF.

J is TRBJ2-1 and V is TRBV24-1; D is tentatively TRBD1 or TRBD2 (6 bases each). The CDR3 consists of 14 residues. Germline V gene sequence: CDR1 KGHDR, CDR2 SFDVKD. Between the trimmed V and J ends, which lost 2 bases and 8 bases, there was a span of 12 bases. This CDR3 reads CATSDYHREDEQFF. In DNA, the CDR3 is TGTGCCACCAGTGATTACCACAGGGAGGATGAGCAGTTCTTC.

This sequence joins TRBV5-4 and TRBJ1-1, with D perhaps TRBD1 (6 bases). V gave up 0 bases and J gave up 6 bases, with 12 bases separating them. Germline CDR1 and CDR2: SGHNT and YYREEE (reference sequence). The CDR3 is 14 amino acids. CDR3 nucleotide sequence: TGTGCCAGCAGCTTGGCAAGGGGGGACGCTGAAGCTTTCTTT. Translated: CASSLARGDAEAFF. Full variable domain (remainder filled in from reference TRBV5-4 and TRBJ1-1): ETGVTQSPTHLIKTRGQQVTLRCSSQSGHNTVSWYQQALGQGPQFIFQYYREEENGRGNFPPRFSGLQFPNYSSELNVNALELDDSALYLCASSLARGDAEAFFGQGTRLTVV.

The chain carries TRBV28 and TRBJ1-2; D may be TRBD1 (5 bases). Germline V gene lookup returns CDR1 MDHEN and CDR2 SYDVKM. The length of the CDR3 is 16 residues. V was trimmed by 2 bases and J by 2 bases, leaving 15 bases between them. The CDR3 coding sequence is TGTGCCAGCAGTTTAGGGGTGGAGGGGTCGAACTATGGCTACACCTTC. Encoded protein: CASSLGVEGSNYGYTF.

V gene TRBV10-3 combines with J gene TRBJ1-1; maybe TRBD1 (5 bases). Germline CDR1 reads ENHRY; CDR2 reads SYGVKD. Trimming stripped 11 bases from V and 5 bases from J, with 18 bases between. The CDR3 length is 13 residues. CDR3 loop: CAAIKQVGTEAFF. The CDR3 region has the DNA TGTGCCGCCATAAAACAGGTAGGGACTGAAGCTTTCTTT.

This chain uses TRBV5-1 with TRBJ1-1, with unresolved D. Germline V gene sequence: CDR1 SGHRS, CDR2 YFSETQ. The CDR3 is made up of 14 amino acids. The germline V and J ends were trimmed by 4 bases and 0 bases, with 10 bases remaining between them. The CDR3 reads CASSPVGLNTEAFF. CDR3 nucleotide sequence: TGCGCCAGCAGCCCCGTTGGCCTGAACACTGAAGCTTTCTTT.

This clone showed up just once. This rearrangement joins TRBV5-6 to TRBJ2-1; no reliable D call. The germline gives CDR1 SGHDT, CDR2 YYEEEE. CDR3 length: 14 residues. V was shortened by 1 base and J by 6 bases, with 11 bases between the two germline ends. The CDR3 sequence is CASSLSGRFNEQFF. The CDR3 nucleotides are TGTGCCAGCAGCTTGTCCGGACGGTTCAATGAGCAGTTCTTC.

V and J are TRBV12-3 or TRBV12-4 and TRBJ2-5; D is perhaps TRBD1 (6 bases). Trimming removed 8 bases from V and 0 bases from J, with 10 bases in between. The CDR3 sequence is 13 residues long. CDR3 protein: CASYGTHQETQYF. The CDR3 nucleotides read TGTGCCAGCTACGGGACACACCAAGAGACCCAGTACTTC.

This rearrangement joins TRBV6-6 to TRBJ1-1; D gene unclear. Germline values: CDR1 MNHNY, CDR2 SVGAGI (reference sequence). V was pared by 6 bases and J by 1 base, with 9 bases between. The CDR3 is 13 amino acids. CDR3 residues: CASRFNRNTEAFF. CDR3 DNA sequence: TGTGCCAGCAGGTTTAACAGGAACACTGAAGCTTTCTTT.

V gene TRBV24-1 combines with J gene TRBJ2-2, with 9 bases identical to TRBD1. Germline V gene data show CDR1 as KGHDR and CDR2 as SFDVKD. V lost 5 bases and J lost 4; bases outside the gene matches: 7. The CDR3 loop spans 16 amino acids. The CDR3: CATSGYRGRGTGELFF. The CDR3 DNA follows: TGTGCCACCAGTGGTTACAGGGGGCGCGGCACCGGGGAGCTGTTTTTT.

V gene TRBV29-1 combines with J gene TRBJ1-2; 7 nucleotides line up with TRBD1. Germline CDR1 SQVTM, CDR2 ANQGSEA. The junction had 19 bases not matched to a gene; V was cut back by 7 bases and J by 8 bases. CDR3 size: 15 residues. Here the CDR3 reads CSATRAGTDSLGYTF. Written as DNA, the CDR3 is TGCAGCGCCACCCGAGCCGGGACAGATTCCTTAGGCTACACCTTC.

This clone was recorded once. The chain carries TRBV12-5 and TRBJ2-6; the D gene is possibly TRBD2 (6 bases). This CDR3 spans 18 amino acids. V lost 0 bases and J 0 bases, leaving 12 bases between the germline ends. Germline loops: CDR1 LGHNT, CDR2 FRNRAP. In nucleotides, the CDR3 is TGTGCTAGTGGTTTGGTTTCTGTAGCGGACTCTGGGGCCAACGTCCTGACTTTC. It specifies CASGLVSVADSGANVLTF.